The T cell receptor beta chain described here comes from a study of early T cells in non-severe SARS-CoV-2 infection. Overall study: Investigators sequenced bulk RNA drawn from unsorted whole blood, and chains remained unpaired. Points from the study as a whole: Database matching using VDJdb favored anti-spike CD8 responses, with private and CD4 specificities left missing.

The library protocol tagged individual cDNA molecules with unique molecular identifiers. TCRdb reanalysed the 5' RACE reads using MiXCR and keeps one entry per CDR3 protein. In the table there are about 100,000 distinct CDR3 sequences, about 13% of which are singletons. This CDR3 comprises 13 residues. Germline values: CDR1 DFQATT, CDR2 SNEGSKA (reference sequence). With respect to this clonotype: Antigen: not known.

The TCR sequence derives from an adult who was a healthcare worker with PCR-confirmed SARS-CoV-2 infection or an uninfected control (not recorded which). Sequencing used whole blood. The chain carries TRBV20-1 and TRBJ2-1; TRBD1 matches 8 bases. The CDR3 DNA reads TGCAGCAGCCCAACAGGGGGCTACAATGAGCAGTTCTTC. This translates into CSSPTGGYNEQFF.